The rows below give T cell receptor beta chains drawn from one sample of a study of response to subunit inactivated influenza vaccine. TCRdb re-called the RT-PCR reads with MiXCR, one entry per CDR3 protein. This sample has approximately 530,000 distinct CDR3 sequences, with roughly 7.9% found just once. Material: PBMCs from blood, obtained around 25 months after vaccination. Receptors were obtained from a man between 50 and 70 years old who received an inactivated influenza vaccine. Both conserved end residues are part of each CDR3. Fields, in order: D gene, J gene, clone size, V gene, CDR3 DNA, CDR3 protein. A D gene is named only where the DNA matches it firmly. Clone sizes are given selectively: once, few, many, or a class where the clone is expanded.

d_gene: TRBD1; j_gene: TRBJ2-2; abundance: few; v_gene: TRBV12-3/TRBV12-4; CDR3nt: TGTGCCAGCAGTTTTAGGACAGGGAGCACCGGGGAGCTGTTTTTT; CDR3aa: CASSFRTGSTGELFF
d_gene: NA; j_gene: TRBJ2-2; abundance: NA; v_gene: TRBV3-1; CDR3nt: TGTGCCAGCAGCCAAGACGTGACTCACACCGGGGAGCTGTTTTTT; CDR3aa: CASSQDVTHTGELFF
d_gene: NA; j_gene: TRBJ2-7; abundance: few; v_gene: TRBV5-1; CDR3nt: TGCGCCAGCAGCTTGGAAGGGGAAAGCGAGCAGTACTTC; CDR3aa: CASSLEGESEQYF
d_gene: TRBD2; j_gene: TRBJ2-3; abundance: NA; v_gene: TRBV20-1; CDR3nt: TGCAGTGCTAGAATGACTAGCGGGAGCACAGATACGCAGTATTTT; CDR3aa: CSARMTSGSTDTQYF
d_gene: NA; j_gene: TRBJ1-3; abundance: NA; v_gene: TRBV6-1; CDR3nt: TGTGCCAGCAGGCCGCCCCACAGGGCAGGGGCAAACACCATATATTTT; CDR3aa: CASRPPHRAGANTIYF
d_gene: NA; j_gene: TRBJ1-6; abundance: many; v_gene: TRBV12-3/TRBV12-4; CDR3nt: TGTGCCAGCAGCCTCGACGGTTTGGCAGGGGATAATTCACCCCTCCACTTT; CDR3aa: CASSLDGLAGDNSPLHF
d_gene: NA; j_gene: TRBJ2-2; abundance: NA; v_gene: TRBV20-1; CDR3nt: TGCAGTGCTGGCGTACCCGGGGAGCTGTTTTTT; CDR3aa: CSAGVPGELFF
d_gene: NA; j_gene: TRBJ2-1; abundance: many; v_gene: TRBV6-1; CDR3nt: TGTGCCAGCAGAGAAGGCAGGGTCTTGCACAATGAGCAGTTCTTC; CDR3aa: CASREGRVLHNEQFF
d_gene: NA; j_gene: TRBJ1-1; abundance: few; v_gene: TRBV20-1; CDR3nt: TGCAGTGCTAGAGGGGGGGTACGGCGGAACACTGAAGCTTTCTTT; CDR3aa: CSARGGVRRNTEAFF
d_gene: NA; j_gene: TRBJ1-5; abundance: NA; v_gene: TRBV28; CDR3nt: TGTGCCAGCCATGGACGGCCTTCTGAGCCCCAGCATTTT; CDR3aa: CASHGRPSEPQHF
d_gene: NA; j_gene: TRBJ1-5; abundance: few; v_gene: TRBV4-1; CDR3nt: TGCGCCAGCAGCCACCCCGCAAAGGGGAGGAGCAATCAGCCCCAGCATTTT; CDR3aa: CASSHPAKGRSNQPQHF
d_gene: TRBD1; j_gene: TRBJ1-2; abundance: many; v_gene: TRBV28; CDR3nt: TGTGCCAGCAGTCATGGGACAGGGGGAAACTATGGCTACACCTTC; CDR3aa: CASSHGTGGNYGYTF
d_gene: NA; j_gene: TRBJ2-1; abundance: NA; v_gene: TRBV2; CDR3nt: TGTGCCAGCAGTGACCGGGACTCACAGTTCTTC; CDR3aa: CASSDRDSQFF
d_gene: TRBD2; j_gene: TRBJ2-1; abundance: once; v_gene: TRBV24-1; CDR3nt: TGTGCCACCAGTGGGACTAGCGGGGGATCCTACAATGAGCAGTTCTTC; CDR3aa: CATSGTSGGSYNEQFF
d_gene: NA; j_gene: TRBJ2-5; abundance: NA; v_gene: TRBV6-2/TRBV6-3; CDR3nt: TGTGCCAGCAGTTATCTTTCAGGTTGGCAAGAGACCCAGTACTTC; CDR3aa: CASSYLSGWQETQYF
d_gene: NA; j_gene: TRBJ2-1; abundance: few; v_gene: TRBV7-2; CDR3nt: TGTGCCAGCAGCTTACCGGGACTCCTTTCCTACAATGAGCAGTTCTTC; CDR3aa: CASSLPGLLSYNEQFF
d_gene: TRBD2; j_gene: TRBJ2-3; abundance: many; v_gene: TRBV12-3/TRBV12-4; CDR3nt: TGTGCCAGCAGTCTCGAGCGGGGGGGCTTAGATACGCAGTATTTT; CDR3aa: CASSLERGGLDTQYF
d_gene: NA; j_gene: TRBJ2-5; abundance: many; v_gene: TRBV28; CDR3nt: TGTGCCAGCAGTTCCCTAGCGTTACAAGAGACCCAGTACTTC; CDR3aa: CASSSLALQETQYF
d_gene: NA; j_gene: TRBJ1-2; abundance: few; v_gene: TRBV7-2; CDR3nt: TGTGCCAGCAGACCAGGTGTGGCGGCCCTCTATGGCTACACCTTC; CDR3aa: CASRPGVAALYGYTF
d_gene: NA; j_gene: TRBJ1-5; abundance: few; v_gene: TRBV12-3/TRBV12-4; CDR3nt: TGTGCCAGCAGTTTAGGTTCCAGGGCCGAAGGTCAGCCCCAGCATTTT; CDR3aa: CASSLGSRAEGQPQHF